These T cell receptor beta chains were read from a single sample in a study of blood T cell repertoires in COVID-19. Sequencing used immunoSEQ multiplex PCR; TCRdb keeps in-frame clones, though not all of them. Among roughly 59,000 clones listed, about 81% were seen once. Sequences were obtained from peripheral blood. The receptors derive from a man older than 75 with acute or convalescent COVID-19. CDR3s include the opening cysteine and the closing phenylalanine or tryptophan. Each record gives: V gene, J gene, D gene, clone size, CDR3 protein, CDR3 DNA. D genes are given only for firm matches. Clone size is stated in some rows and not others, as once, few, many or a class when expanded.

TRBV6-5	TRBJ1-5	-	-	CASNQAGPNQPQHF	TGTGCCAGCAACCAGGCAGGCCCTAATCAGCCCCAGCATTTT
TRBV29-1	TRBJ2-5	TRBD2	-	CSVRTSGQETQYF	TGCAGCGTTAGGACTAGCGGCCAAGAGACCCAGTACTTC
TRBV28	TRBJ2-2	-	-	CASSLLGQRFTGELFF	TGTGCCAGCAGTTTATTAGGTCAGCGGTTCACCGGGGAGCTGTTTTTT
TRBV5-4	TRBJ2-2	TRBD2	-	CASSPGLAWTGELFF	TGTGCCAGCAGCCCGGGACTAGCGTGGACCGGGGAGCTGTTTTTT
TRBV7-9	TRBJ1-1	TRBD1	many	CASSFIVTGGNTEAFF	TGTGCCAGCAGCTTTATTGTGACAGGGGGTAACACTGAAGCTTTCTTT
TRBV7-6	TRBJ1-3	TRBD1	-	CASSLGRGNTIYF	TGTGCCAGCAGCTTAGGCAGGGGGAACACCATATATTTT
TRBV11-3	TRBJ2-1	TRBD2	-	CASSLAWSGGAAEQFF	TGTGCCAGCAGCTTAGCTTGGAGCGGGGGGGCCGCCGAGCAGTTCTTC
TRBV27	TRBJ1-5	-	few	CASSLSQGRNQPQHF	TGTGCCAGCAGTTTGTCACAGGGTCGGAATCAGCCCCAGCATTTT
TRBV18	TRBJ2-3	TRBD2	few	CASSPVKAGGPVDTQYF	TGTGCCAGCTCACCCGTAAAAGCGGGGGGGCCGGTAGATACGCAGTATTTT
TRBV7-9	TRBJ1-3	TRBD1	few	CASKTGVDGNTIYF	TGTGCCAGCAAGACAGGGGTGGATGGAAACACCATATATTTT
TRBV21-1	TRBJ2-3	-	-	CASSRVPFREGPDTQYF	TGTGCCAGCAGCAGAGTCCCCTTCCGGGAGGGCCCAGATACGCAGTATTTT
TRBV28	TRBJ2-1	TRBD2	few	CASSWTRSFFEQFF	TGTGCCAGCAGCTGGACTAGAAGTTTCTTTGAGCAGTTCTTC
TRBV11-3	TRBJ2-3	TRBD2	once	CASSGGSWADTQYF	TGTGCCAGCTCGGGCGGGAGTTGGGCAGATACGCAGTATTTT
TRBV30	TRBJ1-2	TRBD1	-	CAWSVGGTGVYGYTF	TGTGCCTGGAGTGTAGGGGGGACAGGAGTCTATGGCTACACCTTC
TRBV21-1	TRBJ2-2	-	once	CASSNRSLAGESYTGELFF	TGTGCCAGCAGCAATAGGAGCCTAGCGGGAGAGTCTTACACCGGGGAGCTGTTTTTT
TRBV14	TRBJ1-2	-	-	CASSQTVHYGYTF	TGTGCCAGCAGCCAGACAGTGCACTATGGCTACACCTTC
TRBV30	TRBJ1-4	TRBD1	few	CAWSVEGDRVYEKLFF	TGTGCCTGGAGTGTAGAGGGGGACAGGGTTTATGAAAAACTGTTTTTT
TRBV29-1	TRBJ2-5	TRBD1	-	CSVLWTGAGETRYF	TGCAGCGTTTTATGGACAGGGGCGGGAGAGACCCGGTACTTC
TRBV7-2	TRBJ2-3	-	-	CASRPNWLEDTQYF	TGTGCCAGCAGACCGAATTGGTTAGAAGATACGCAGTATTTT
TRBV19	TRBJ2-5	TRBD2	large	CASSMTSRETQYF	TGTGCCAGTAGTATGACTAGCAGAGAGACCCAGTACTTC
TRBV2	TRBJ2-2	TRBD2	-	CASSERPSGMGGELFF	TGTGCCAGCAGTGAACGGCCTAGCGGGATGGGCGGGGAGCTGTTTTTT
TRBV1	TRBJ1-1	-	once	CTSSQDRGAPEAFF	TGCACCAGCAGCCAAGACAGGGGTGCCCCTGAAGCTTTCTTT
TRBV7-8	TRBJ2-7	-	-	CASRPQGSYEQYF	TGTGCCAGCAGACCCCAGGGTTCCTACGAGCAGTACTTC
TRBV19	TRBJ1-2	-	-	CASSIDGQAHYGYTF	TGTGCCAGTAGTATAGATGGGCAGGCCCACTATGGCTACACCTTC
TRBV3-1/TRBV3-2	TRBJ1-1	TRBD1	-	CASSRRRQGASEAFF	TGTGCCAGCAGCCGACGGAGACAGGGGGCCTCTGAAGCTTTCTTT
TRBV19	TRBJ2-3	-	-	CASSIGEATDTQYF	TGTGCCAGTAGTATAGGGGAGGCCACAGATACGCAGTATTTT
TRBV19	TRBJ2-2	TRBD1	-	CASSYGTGGGELFF	TGTGCCAGTAGCTACGGGACAGGGGGCGGGGAGCTGTTTTTT
TRBV7-7	TRBJ2-2	-	-	CASSFSGAGTGELFF	TGTGCTAGCAGCTTCTCTGGGGCAGGCACCGGGGAGCTGTTTTTT
TRBV3-1/TRBV3-2	TRBJ1-1	TRBD1	-	CASSQDQGQGSGAFF	TGTGCCAGCAGCCAAGATCAAGGACAGGGGTCGGGAGCTTTCTTT
TRBV6-2/TRBV6-3	TRBJ2-7	TRBD2	-	CASSYKRDYEQYF	TGTGCCAGCAGTTACAAGCGGGACTACGAGCAGTACTTC
TRBV7-7	TRBJ2-2	-	-	CASSPTRGKNTGELFF	TGTGCTAGCAGCCCTACCAGGGGCAAGAACACCGGGGAGCTGTTTTTT
TRBV9	TRBJ2-5	-	few	CASSEGTLPETQYF	TGTGCCAGCAGCGAGGGGACTCTCCCAGAGACCCAGTACTTC
TRBV27	TRBJ1-2	-	-	CASTPSGGHYGYTF	TGTGCCAGCACCCCCTCCGGGGGGCACTATGGCTACACCTTC
TRBV11-3	TRBJ2-5	TRBD1	-	CASSPEGQSETQYF	TGTGCCAGCAGCCCAGAGGGACAGTCGGAGACCCAGTACTTC
TRBV7-2	TRBJ2-7	TRBD2	-	CASSLERGVYEQYF	TGTGCCAGCAGCTTGGAGCGGGGGGTGTACGAGCAGTACTTC
TRBV9	TRBJ2-7	TRBD1	-	CASSPKDREGSYEQYF	TGTGCCAGCAGCCCGAAAGACAGGGAAGGGTCCTACGAGCAGTACTTC
TRBV29-1	TRBJ1-2	-	-	CSVLRGGGYGYTF	TGCAGCGTTCTGCGGGGTGGAGGCTATGGCTACACCTTC
TRBV21-1	TRBJ2-7	-	-	CASSKEEVEREGTYEQYF	TGTGCCAGCAGCAAAGAGGAAGTGGAGCGGGAGGGCACCTACGAGCAGTACTTC
TRBV5-1	TRBJ2-4	-	-	CASSEQGDKNIQYF	TGCGCCAGCAGCGAACAAGGGGACAAAAACATTCAGTACTTC
TRBV7-3	TRBJ2-1	TRBD2	-	CASSLTSGVSYNEQFF	TGTGCCAGCAGCTTGACTAGCGGGGTCTCCTACAATGAGCAGTTCTTC
TRBV29-1	TRBJ2-1	-	-	CSVKQNIDNEQFF	TGCAGCGTTAAACAAAATATTGATAATGAGCAGTTCTTC
TRBV5-5	TRBJ1-2	TRBD1	-	CASSWGDRPNYGYTF	TGTGCCAGCAGCTGGGGGGACAGACCTAACTATGGCTACACCTTC
TRBV6-5	TRBJ2-1	TRBD1	-	CASSYSWDRVTHEQFF	TGTGCCAGCAGTTATTCCTGGGACAGGGTAACCCATGAGCAGTTCTTC
TRBV30	TRBJ2-3	-	-	CAWSGGPGGKADTQYF	TGTGCCTGGAGTGGGGGGCCCGGGGGGAAGGCAGATACGCAGTATTTT
TRBV10-3	TRBJ2-1	TRBD1	-	CAISPGTGGSFNEQFF	TGTGCCATCAGTCCCGGGACAGGGGGCTCTTTCAATGAGCAGTTCTTC